These 19 T cell receptor beta chains originate from one sample sequenced in a study of cytomegalovirus exposure and HLA in healthy donors. PCR was performed using 60 Vbeta and 13 Jbeta primers. Measured with immunoSEQ multiplex PCR; TCRdb has only the in-frame clones, and not every one. The repertoire consists of about 160,000 clones, with approximately 85% occurring once and the leading ten covering about 2%. The sequenced material came from PBMCs. The source is a man between 18 and 35 years old in good health and CMV-seropositive.

The genes are TRBV6-5 and TRBJ2-2, with TRBD2 as a possible D gene (5 bases). Germline V CDR1 and CDR2: MNHEY, SVGAGI. Trimming left V 2 bases short and J 5 bases short, with 12 bases between. This CDR3 region has 15 residues. CDR3: CASSYMGRGTGELFF. In DNA, the CDR3 is TGTGCCAGCAGTTACATGGGGAGAGGTACCGGGGAGCTGTTTTTT.

This sequence joins TRBV9 and TRBJ2-5; perhaps TRBD2 as D (5 bases). The DNA end lines up better with TRBJ2-7; the J call may be wrong. This CDR3 contains 13 residues. The V gene's germline CDR1 is SGDLS and CDR2 YYNGEE. CDR3 bases: TGTGCCAGCAGCTCTTGGGGAGAGGACGAGCAGTACTTC. It encodes CASSSWGEDEQYF.

This sequence joins TRBV7-9 and TRBJ2-1, with TRBD2 as a possible D gene (7 bases). CDR3 length: 16 residues. V was pared by 6 bases and J by 0 bases, with 15 bases between. Germline CDR1 reads SEHNR; CDR2 reads FQNEAQ (reference sequence). The CDR3 DNA sequence: TGTGCCAGCAGTATTGCGGGGGCTAGCTCCTACAATGAGCAGTTCTTC. It codes for CASSIAGASSYNEQFF.

This rearrangement joins TRBV7-6 to TRBJ1-4, with D tentatively TRBD1 (6 bases). CDR1 SGHVS and CDR2 FNYEAQ come from the germline V gene. The CDR3 contains 13 residues. V was trimmed by 5 bases and J by 4 bases, leaving 8 bases between them. CDR3: CASSRGFNEKLFF. CDR3 coding DNA: TGTGCCAGCAGCAGGGGGTTTAATGAAAAACTGTTTTTT.

This chain connects TRBV30 to TRBJ2-6, with 7 bases fitting TRBD1. Trimming took 0 bases from V and 2 from J; bases not matched to a gene: 4. Germline CDR1 and CDR2: GTSNPN and SVGIG (reference sequence). The CDR3 has 16 amino acids. Here the CDR3 DNA reads TGTGCCTGGAGTGTTGACAGGGTAACTGGGGCCAACGTCCTGACTTTC. Amino acids: CAWSVDRVTGANVLTF.

The gene calls are TRBV6-1 and TRBJ2-3; 7 bases are a match to TRBD1. Germline values: CDR1 MNHNS, CDR2 SASEGT. The CDR3 contains 14 residues. V lost 7 bases to trimming and J lost 1 base; unmatched junction nucleotides: 5. The CDR3 region has the DNA TGTGCCAGCACCGAGGGGGCGGGCACAGATACGCAGTATTTT. Translating it yields CASTEGAGTDTQYF.

J is TRBJ2-7 and V is TRBV10-3; the match to TRBD1 covers 12 bases. J gave up 3 bases and V 0 bases, and 9 bases lay outside the gene matches. CDR3 length: 18 amino acids. CDR1 and CDR2 from the germline V gene are ENHRY and SYGVKD. CDR3 in amino acids: CAISESGSGTGGYYEQYF. CDR3 DNA sequence: TGTGCCATCAGTGAGTCCGGGTCCGGGACAGGGGGCTACTACGAGCAGTACTTC.

The chain is built from TRBV7-2 and TRBJ2-5; perhaps TRBD1 as D (6 bases). The last part of the DNA fits TRBJ2-7 better; the J call may be wrong. Germline V gene sequence: CDR1 SGHTA, CDR2 FQGNSA. The CDR3 spans 13 residues. This CDR3 is CASSPGVPYEQYF. CDR3 bases: TGTGCCAGCAGCCCAGGGGTCCCCTACGAGCAGTACTTC.

The CDR3 sequence is CASSRGQGEMNTEAFF. Written as DNA, the CDR3 is TGTGCCAGCAGTCGAGGACAGGGAGAGATGAACACTGAAGCTTTCTTT. The chain has TRBV7-9 and TRBJ1-1; 8 bases line up with TRBD1. This CDR3 has 16 residues. The germline V gene has CDR1 SEHNR and CDR2 FQNEAQ (reference sequence). Trimming removed 6 bases from V and 0 bases from J; junction bases left unmatched: 9. Full variable domain (outside the CDR3, taken from reference TRBV7-9 and TRBJ1-1): DTGVSQNPRHKITKRGQNVTFRCDPISEHNRLYWYRQTLGQGPEFLTYFQNEAQLEKSRLLSDRFSAERPKGSFSTLEIQRTEQGDSAMYLCASSRGQGEMNTEAFFGQGTRLTVV.

DNA of the CDR3: TGTGCCAGCGGGCCGCCGAACACCGGGGAGCTGTTTTTT. It yields the protein CASGPPNTGELFF. The chain carries TRBV2 and TRBJ2-2; D call uncertain. The CDR3 runs 13 residues. CDR1 and CDR2 from the germline V gene are SNHLY and FYNNEI. The V end was cut by 8 bases, the J end by 0 bases, with 7 bases between.

The chain couples TRBV11-3 to TRBJ1-4; a possible D gene is TRBD1 (6 bases). Germline values: CDR1 SGHNT, CDR2 YENEEA. V dropped 8 bases and J dropped 8 bases, with 9 bases sitting between them. This CDR3 comprises 11 residues. The CDR3 spells CASARGEKLFF. CDR3 bases: TGTGCCAGCGCAAGGGGGGAAAAACTGTTTTTT.

This chain links TRBV7-2 with TRBJ2-5; D might be TRBD1 (6 bases). V was shortened by 7 bases and J by 5 bases, with 23 bases between the two germline ends. The CDR3 spans 16 residues. Germline V CDR1 and CDR2: SGHTA, FQGNSA. CDR3 residues: CASTPPRGLRGETQYF. CDR3 nucleotides: TGTGCCAGCACCCCGCCACGAGGACTTAGGGGGGAGACCCAGTACTTC.

This rearrangement joins TRBV7-9 to TRBJ2-5; 8 bases map to TRBD2. Trimming at V came to 3 bases and at J to 5 bases, leaving 11 bases not matched to a gene. Germline V gene lookup returns CDR1 SEHNR and CDR2 FQNEAQ (reference sequence). This CDR3 region has 16 residues. The DNA for the CDR3 is TGTGCCAGCAGCTTCATCGAGCGGGGGCCGGGGGAGACCCAGTACTTC. Encoded protein: CASSFIERGPGETQYF.

CDR3 bases: TGTGCCAGTAGTATTACTATCGGCAGCTCCTACGAGCAGTACTTC. Protein sequence: CASSITIGSSYEQYF. V and J are TRBV19 and TRBJ2-7; D ambiguous. CDR3 size: 15 residues. Trimming stripped 3 bases from V and 0 bases from J, with 12 bases between. Germline V gene sequence: CDR1 LNHDA, CDR2 SQIVND (reference sequence).

This clone showed up just a few times. The chain recombines TRBV6-1 with TRBJ2-3, with TRBD1 matching 7 bases. CDR1 and CDR2 from the germline V gene are MNHNS and SASEGT. Trimming at V came to 10 bases and at J to 3 bases, leaving 13 bases not matched to a gene. The CDR3 covers 15 residues. This chain's CDR3 is CAILSRDSLTDTQYF. DNA for the CDR3: TGTGCCATCCTTTCCCGGGACAGTCTAACAGATACGCAGTATTTT.

V is TRBV7-9 and J is TRBJ1-4; D may be TRBD1 (6 bases). The CDR3 extends over 12 amino acids. V lost 4 bases, J lost 12 bases, and 12 bases lay in between. CDR1 is SEHNR, CDR2 FQNEAQ, per germline (reference sequence). DNA of the CDR3: TGTGCCAGCAGCTACTCAGGGGTGGAACTGTTTTTT. Translation gives CASSYSGVELFF.

This chain connects TRBV9 to TRBJ2-2; 10 bases match TRBD2. The J segment lost 4 bases and the V segment lost 4 bases, leaving 7 bases of the junction unmatched. The CDR3 covers 16 residues. Germline CDR1 is SGDLS and CDR2 is YYNGEE. In nucleotides, the CDR3 is TGTGCCAGCAGCCCCACGGGACTAGCGTTCACCGGGGAGCTGTTTTTT. As protein: CASSPTGLAFTGELFF.

The chain has TRBV5-6 and TRBJ2-5; D is possibly TRBD2 (6 bases). CDR1 is SGHDT, CDR2 YYEEEE, per germline. Trimming left V 3 bases short and J 10 bases short, with 28 bases between. CDR3 length: 17 amino acids. The CDR3 DNA reads TGTGCCAGCAGCTCTCCGATCGGGGGTGCTCCCCGCTTTATCCAGTACTTC. Translation gives CASSSPIGGAPRFIQYF.

V gene TRBV15 combines with J gene TRBJ2-3; 9 bases fit TRBD1. Looked up from germline, CDR1 is LNHNV and CDR2 is YYDKDF (reference sequence). V shed 6 bases and J 1 base; nucleotides not matched to a gene: 11. The CDR3 sequence is 17 residues long. The CDR3 DNA is TGTGCCACCAGTCCAACGGGGGACAGGGTCGGCACAGATACGCAGTATTTT. Protein sequence: CATSPTGDRVGTDTQYF.